The T cell receptor (beta chain) under discussion was sequenced for a study of shared clonotypes between healthy human individuals (TCRdb year 2020). In terms of the full investigation: The cohort comprised a couple of women and a few men aged 18 to 49 years. For each donor, CD4 naive and CD4 memory were each run on three plates, CD8 naive on two plates, and CD8 memory on one plate. To estimate repertoire size and how much clonotype sharing occurs between individuals, the study deeply sequenced the blood TCR repertoires of roughly 5 healthy adults. Libraries were prepared and TCR repertoires were sequenced by different laboratories using diverse techniques, in order to increase sequencing depth and limit assay-specific biases. Each donor's leukapheresis produced roughly between roughly 0.9 and 8.9 billion PBMCs. General study outcomes and caveats: Naive subsets generally had larger estimated clonotype richness than memory subsets. Even with the large sequencing depth, rarefaction of the sorted-subset datasets indicated that sequencing was incomplete. When several donors were compared, the shared fraction of clonotypes was 5% to 6.5% for naive CD4, approximately 3.5% for naive CD8, roughly 2.5% for memory CD4, and roughly 0.4% for memory CD8. Compared with non-shared clonotypes, the clonotypes found in all four sorted-subset donors had higher generation probabilities. Only blood was sampled, and tissue TCR repertoires likely differ from those in blood. Because the study included a small number of donors, the genetic and exposure-history diversity represented was limited. Pairwise subsampling led to the expectation that sequencing depth would affect the degree of clonotype sharing among donors.

The donors were healthy, HIV-negative adults who had no recently reported acute infections or vaccinations. Only Caucasian adults living in Nashville, Tennessee, USA were represented among the donors. CD4+ T cells were enriched by magnetic negative selection, after which naive cells were positively selected on CD45RA and the negative fraction was taken as the memory subset. After blood collection by leukapheresis, PBMCs were isolated using Ficoll-Histopaque density gradient centrifugation and then cryopreserved in the vapor phase of liquid nitrogen. Analytical flow cytometry was used to check the purity and quantity of each magnetically sorted T cell population. Each sorted fraction had its genomic DNA isolated and then quantified by UV absorbance on a Nanodrop 2000c. TCR CDR3 regions were amplified from genomic DNA by multiplex PCR using the deep immunoSEQ assay. Extracted genomic DNA from each cell subset was spread evenly across all wells of several immunoSEQ 96-well plates, with each plate serving as a replicate. For sorted subsets, 200 to 250 ng of genomic DNA, equivalent to around 29,000 T cell genomes, went into each replicate PCR. Purified libraries were measured with a Qubit 3.0 fluorometer, size-checked on a Bioanalyzer 2100, and measured again with the KAPA Library Quantification kit. Each immunoSEQ 96-well plate was sequenced on its own single-read 150-cycle Illumina NextSeq 550 flow cell. The paper's processing steps were these. Because the immunoSEQ output held only junctional sequences and lacked quality scores, the filtering could not match the filtering applied to full-length reads. To assign V/J genes and CDR3, sequences were annotated using PyIR, a Python wrapper for IgBLAST v1.9, with IMGT germline references. Reads with weak V/J assignments (E-value above 1e-6), missing CDR3, stop codons, out-of-frame junctions, or ambiguous translated residues were removed. V3J clonotypes were defined as sequences sharing an identical inferred V gene, J gene, and CDR3 amino acid sequence. Percentage overlap between repertoires was computed as shared unique clonotypes divided by the size of the smaller repertoire. Three approaches were used to assess repertoire richness: RTK rarefaction, the Chao1 estimator, and Recon v2.1 estimates of unobserved clonotypes. Generation probabilities for all TCRbeta clonotypes obtained by the gDNA method from a handful of donors were computed using OLGA. Imported from immuneACCESS, the table was reduced by TCRdb to in-frame sequences with V and J called. These copies leave out some clones; in studies compared against another copy, an unresolved V gene accounts for under half, and the cause of the remainder is not known. Clonal size and the V and J genes are those of that table, whereas D and trimming came from the DNA. The sample contains a few hundred thousand clones, about 97% of them found a single time. 0.045% to 0.07% of the sample is in the top ten clones.

About this clone: The target of this receptor is not known. The record has no base qualities; no much larger clone is one base away.

From the cysteine up to the phenylalanine, the CDR3 has a length of 14 residues. Only the CDR3 DNA stays, 42 bases, in frame from base 1. Ends trimmed: V by 3 bases, J by 4 bases; bases unmatched to a gene: 3. CDR1 and CDR2 (SQVTM, ANQGSEA) derive from the germline V gene. The sequence derives from a woman in her twenties or thirties in good health. This sequence uses TRBV29-1 and TRBJ2-3; TRBD2 aligns with 11 central bases. Sequencing input: naive CD4+ T cells sorted from blood. The cell subset or site label of this sample denotes: CD45RA+ positively selected. The DNA reads as follows: TGCAGCGTTGAGGGGACTAGCGGAGCAGATACGCAGTATTTT. Translation gives CSVEGTSGADTQYF.